These 23 T cell receptor beta chains originate from one sample sequenced in a study of blood T cell repertoires in COVID-19. Method: immunoSEQ multiplex PCR; TCRdb's copy keeps in-frame clones and lacks some. Of 250,000 or so clones in the sample, about 87% were seen once. Material for sequencing was PBMCs or T cells enriched from blood (not recorded which). The receptors here all came from a woman aged 45-59 years who had recovered from COVID-19.

This chain links TRBV7-9 with TRBJ2-4; maybe TRBD1 (6 bases). The length of the CDR3 is 16 residues. Per germline, CDR1 SEHNR and CDR2 FQNEAQ (reference sequence). V lost 5 bases, J lost 0 bases, and 14 bases lay in between. The DNA for the CDR3 is TGTGCCAGCAGCACCGGACAGAATCTAGCCAAAAACATTCAGTACTTC. This translates into CASSTGQNLAKNIQYF.

With respect to this clone: The junction shows a germline mismatch at one end, possibly a read error. The chain combines TRBV28 with TRBJ1-2, with D hard to call. CDR3 length equals 12 residues. Germline CDR1 MDHEN, CDR2 SYDVKM. This chain's CDR3 is CASSFPASRFSF. The CDR3, as DNA: TGTGCCAGCAGTTTCCCCGCGTCTAGATTCTCCTTC.

This clone occurred a few times. This rearrangement joins TRBV3-1 (or the pseudogene TRBV3-2) to TRBJ1-2, with 9 bases fitting TRBD1. Germline CDR1 reads LGHDT; CDR2 reads YNNKEL (reference sequence). The V segment lost 4 bases and the J segment 8 bases; nucleotides outside the gene matches: 17. The CDR3 runs to 17 residues. CDR3 sequence: CASSLSTPTGGIGGYTF. In nucleotides, the CDR3 is TGTGCCAGCAGCCTTTCCACCCCGACAGGGGGAATAGGGGGCTACACCTTC.

The chain employs TRBV11-2 and TRBJ2-1; possible D gene TRBD2, 6 bases. CDR1 is SGHAT and CDR2 is FQNNGV in the germline V gene. The CDR3 has 14 amino acids. The germline V and J ends were trimmed by 1 base and 15 bases, with 19 bases remaining between them. In nucleotides, the CDR3 is TGTGCCAGCAGCTTAGGGGGGGAAGGAGGGCCGGCGTTCTTC. The encoded protein is CASSLGGEGGPAFF.

The CDR3 DNA follows: TGCGCCAGCAGCCAAGATCACGGTAACTATGGCTACACCTTC. Translating it yields CASSQDHGNYGYTF. This chain joins TRBV4-1 and TRBJ1-2; D not resolved. The germline CDR1 and CDR2 sequences are MGHRA and YSYEKL. V was cut by 0 bases and J by 1 base, with 6 bases left in between. The CDR3 spans 14 residues.

The genes are TRBV7-9 and TRBJ2-7, with 8 bases identical to TRBD2. From germline, CDR1 is SEHNR and CDR2 FQNEAQ (reference sequence). This CDR3 contains 18 residues. The V gene end was trimmed by 7 bases and the J gene end by 1 base; junction bases not matched to a gene: 18. The CDR3 protein is CASTRVGSGLAGSYEQYF. In DNA form, the CDR3 reads TGTGCCAGCACCCGTGTGGGGTCGGGTCTAGCGGGTTCCTACGAGCAGTACTTC.

The V gene is TRBV7-2, the J gene TRBJ2-5; D is unclear. CDR1 and CDR2 from the germline V gene are SGHTA and FQGNSA. Trimming took 4 bases from V and 4 from J, leaving 10 bases between them. This CDR3 comprises 13 residues. CDR3 protein: CASSSQVPETQYF. DNA for the CDR3: TGTGCCAGCAGCTCCCAGGTACCAGAGACCCAGTACTTC.

This clone has only one observation. V is TRBV30 and J is TRBJ2-7; D is perhaps TRBD2 (7 bases). The length of the CDR3 is 13 residues. V lost 3 bases, J lost 5 bases, and 14 bases lay in between. The germline V gene has CDR1 GTSNPN and CDR2 SVGIG (reference sequence). DNA of the CDR3: TGTGCCTGGAGCGGGGGGCTATCAGACGAGCAGTACTTC. It codes for CAWSGGLSDEQYF. The whole variable domain, remainder taken from reference TRBV30 and TRBJ2-7, is SQTIHQWPATLVQPVGSPLSLECTVEGTSNPNLYWYRQAAGRGLQLLFYSVGIGQISSEVPQNLSASRPQDRQFILSSKKLLLSDSGFYLCAWSGGLSDEQYFGPGTRLTVT.

This sequence joins TRBV9 and TRBJ1-2, with a tentative D call TRBD1 (5 bases). Trimming shortened V by 4 bases and J by 3 bases, and 16 bases separated the two germline ends. The CDR3 consists of 15 residues. Germline assignment: CDR1 SGDLS and CDR2 YYNGEE. The CDR3 here is CASSPSAGRDYGYTF. The CDR3 nucleotides are TGTGCCAGCAGCCCATCAGCCGGCAGGGACTATGGCTACACCTTC.

The CDR3 DNA follows: TGCGCCAGCAGCTTGGCGGGACAGGAGATGAATACGCAGTATTTT. Translated: CASSLAGQEMNTQYF. The chain uses TRBV5-1 and TRBJ2-3, with 8 bases that match TRBD1. The CDR3 covers 15 residues. Trimming at V came to 0 bases and at J to 7 bases, leaving 7 bases not matched to a gene. CDR1 and CDR2 from the germline V gene are SGHRS and YFSETQ.

The DNA of the CDR3 is TGTGCCAGCAGTTCCTCAGCGGGGCGCGAGCAGTACTTC. Its protein product is CASSSSAGREQYF. The rearrangement joins TRBV12-3 or TRBV12-4 to TRBJ2-7; 7 bases fit TRBD2. V was clipped by 4 bases and J by 6 bases; unmatched bases: 6. CDR3 size: 13 residues.

CDR3 amino acids: CASSLLPSNTGELFF. CDR3 nucleotide sequence: TGCGCCAGCAGCTTGCTCCCTTCGAACACCGGGGAGCTGTTTTTT. The genes are TRBV5-1 and TRBJ2-2, with no clear D. Between the trimmed V and J ends, which lost 1 base and 0 bases, there was a span of 7 bases. The CDR3 sequence is 15 residues long. Germline V gene data show CDR1 as SGHRS and CDR2 as YFSETQ.

V and J are TRBV24-1 and TRBJ2-5; D remains ambiguous. Trimming took 1 base from V and 1 from J, leaving 6 bases between them. Per the germline V gene, CDR1 is KGHDR and CDR2 is SFDVKD. The CDR3 has 14 amino acids. The CDR3 sequence is CATSDFDTQETQYF. Written as DNA, the CDR3 is TGTGCCACCAGTGATTTTGACACCCAAGAGACCCAGTACTTC.

There are a few counts of this clone. The chain combines TRBV4-3 with TRBJ1-4; 7 nucleotides line up with TRBD1. Per germline, CDR1 LGHNA and CDR2 YSLEER. The CDR3 spans 13 residues. V was pared by 0 bases and J by 10 bases, with 2 bases of the junction left unmatched. The CDR3 reads CASSQENRGKLFF. The CDR3 nucleotides are TGCGCCAGCAGCCAAGAGAACAGGGGAAAACTGTTTTTT.

A single count supports this clone. Other DNA variants within this sample encode the same CDR3. This chain connects TRBV27 to TRBJ2-5, with D unresolved. CDR1 MNHEY and CDR2 SMNVEV come from the germline V gene (reference sequence). This CDR3 spans 12 amino acids. V gave up 0 bases and J gave up 4 bases, with 3 bases separating them. The CDR3 reads CASSLSGETQYF. The CDR3 DNA follows: TGTGCCAGCAGTTTATCCGGAGAGACCCAGTACTTC.

The chain recombines TRBV28 with TRBJ2-7; 9 bases fit TRBD1. Trimming removed 4 bases from V and 7 bases from J; junction bases left unmatched: 14. Germline values: CDR1 MDHEN, CDR2 SYDVKM. The CDR3 has 16 amino acids. The CDR3: CASSSLPGQGRQEQYF. The CDR3 region has the DNA TGTGCCAGCAGTTCTCTGCCGGGACAGGGTCGTCAGGAGCAGTACTTC.

V is TRBV19 and J is TRBJ1-1; 9 bases are shared with TRBD1. The germline V gene encodes CDR1 LNHDA and CDR2 SQIVND (reference sequence). V was clipped by 6 bases and J by 3 bases; unmatched bases: 2. The CDR3 extends over 13 amino acids. The CDR3: CASSDRGYTEAFF. The DNA of the CDR3 is TGTGCCAGTAGCGACAGGGGGTACACTGAAGCTTTCTTT.

J is TRBJ1-5 and V is TRBV7-2, with 7 bases matching TRBD1. The CDR3 has 16 residues. V dropped 1 base and J dropped 1; count of bases not matched to a gene: 4. From germline, CDR1 is SGHTA and CDR2 FQGNSA. The CDR3 region has the DNA TGTGCCAGCAGCTTAGGAGGGACAGTGAGCAATCAGCCCCAGCATTTT. It encodes CASSLGGTVSNQPQHF.

The chain couples TRBV28 to TRBJ2-1, with a tentative D call TRBD2 (6 bases). CDR1 and CDR2 (germline): MDHEN, SYDVKM. This CDR3 is 17 amino acids long. Deletions cut 5 bases from V and 2 bases from J, with 19 bases between. The CDR3: CASSQPPRAGTYNEQFF. CDR3 bases: TGTGCCAGCAGTCAGCCCCCGCGAGCGGGTACCTACAATGAGCAGTTCTTC.

The chain carries TRBV2 and TRBJ1-1; D gene unclear. Germline values: CDR1 SNHLY, CDR2 FYNNEI. This CDR3 is built from 12 residues. Trimming removed 7 bases from V and 6 bases from J, with 12 bases in between. The CDR3 bases are TGTGCCAGCAATCTGAGGTGGCCTGAAGCTTTCTTT. It translates to CASNLRWPEAFF.

The chain employs TRBV7-2 and TRBJ2-7; 7 nucleotides match TRBD2. The CDR3 totals 15 residues. Germline V gives CDR1 SGHTA, CDR2 FQGNSA. V trimming: 0 bases; J trimming: 3 bases; junction bases outside the gene matches: 5. The CDR3 nucleotides are TGTGCCAGCAGCTTAGCAGTGGAGCGGGACTACGAGCAGTACTTC. Its translation is CASSLAVERDYEQYF.

V gene TRBV4-3 combines with J gene TRBJ2-1, with D unclear. Germline values: CDR1 LGHNA, CDR2 YSLEER. V was clipped by 1 base and J by 9 bases, with 13 bases between them. The CDR3 extends over 14 amino acids. CDR3 in amino acids: CASSQVSSLGEQFF. The CDR3 nucleotides read TGCGCCAGCAGCCAAGTCTCTAGTTTAGGTGAGCAGTTCTTC.

The rearrangement uses TRBV19 and TRBJ1-3; D gene uncertain. This CDR3 is 15 amino acids long. Germline V gene sequence: CDR1 LNHDA, CDR2 SQIVND (reference sequence). Between the trimmed V and J ends, which lost 3 bases and 0 bases, there was a span of 9 bases. The CDR3 protein is CASSIDWISGNTIYF. Written as DNA, the CDR3 is TGTGCCAGTAGTATTGACTGGATCTCTGGAAACACCATATATTTT.